One T cell receptor (beta chain) is described in this entry. The antigen is unknown. At least 3 on the Clinical Activity Score was recorded for ophthalmopathy patients, who also had NOSPECS grade at least 4 and duration under 3 months. The PBMCs had their origin in 7.5 to 10 ml of fresh peripheral blood. The CDR3 totals 13 residues. The germline V gene encodes CDR1 SGHAT and CDR2 FQNNGV. Trimming removed 5 bases from V and 7 bases from J, with 12 bases in between. Amplified TCR beta CDR3 regions derived from RNA transcripts. During a first-round RT-PCR of the TCR CDR3, the HTBI primer set was used. TCRdb re-called the multiplex PCR reads through MiXCR, storing one row per CDR3 protein. The sample contains 450,000 to 650,000 distinct CDR3 sequences, 15% to 20% of which appear only once. This entry belongs to a study of T cells in Graves' hyperthyroidism and ophthalmopathy. Regarding the study as a whole: Most thyroid clonotypes expanded above 0.001 appeared in blood too.

The chain joins TRBV11-2 to TRBJ2-1, with D possibly matching TRBD2 (6 bases). Input material: blood. The TCR was taken from a woman younger than 30 with Graves' ophthalmopathy. DNA for the CDR3: TGTGCCAGCAGCCCTTCGCGGGGAAATGAGCAGTTCTTC. Protein product: CASSPSRGNEQFF.